The 8 T cell receptor beta chains below come from one sample, sequenced in a study of OX40 agonist ivuxolimab in advanced cancers. The library came from the immunoSEQ multiplex PCR assay. This immuneACCESS table, as held by TCRdb, lists in-frame sequences with V and J called but not all clones. Of the missing ones, under half trace to an unresolved V gene in checked studies; the others have no known cause. The sample table holds about 50,000 clones, of which just over 85% were seen once. The ten most abundant clones make up roughly 50% of the sample. The source was CD4+ or CD8+ T cells sorted from blood, collected in a trial of the OX40 agonist ivuxolimab. The source is an adult with an advanced solid tumor such as melanoma, head and neck, liver or kidney cancer.

The gene calls are TRBV9 and TRBJ1-2, with unresolved D. Germline-derived CDR1 and CDR2 are SGDLS and YYNGEE. CDR3 length: 13 residues. The V gene lost 3 bases and the J gene lost 2 bases, with 8 bases spanning the gap. CDR3 sequence reads: CASSGTDNYGYTF. As DNA, the CDR3 is TGTGCCAGCAGCGGGACTGACAACTATGGCTACACCTTC.

This clone was detected only a few times. The chain uses TRBV6-4 and TRBJ2-3; tentatively, D is TRBD2 (6 bases). Trimming shortened V by 4 bases and J by 2 bases, and 13 bases separated the two germline ends. The CDR3 length is 15 residues. From germline, CDR1 is MRHNA and CDR2 SNTAGT. CDR3 in DNA: TGTGCCAGCAGTGTTGGGGGACTTGTCACAGATACGCAGTATTTT. Amino acid sequence: CASSVGGLVTDTQYF.

The genes are TRBV28 and TRBJ1-2; maybe TRBD1 (6 bases). This CDR3 comprises 13 residues. Germline V gene sequence: CDR1 MDHEN, CDR2 SYDVKM. Trimming removed 3 bases from V and 7 bases from J, with 12 bases in between. The DNA for the CDR3 is TGTGCCAGCAGTTTGCAGGGGACATCTGGCTACACCTTC. Encoded protein: CASSLQGTSGYTF.

This CDR3 reads CASSPPGTGGTYEQYF. CDR3 bases: TGTGCCAGCTCACCACCTGGGACAGGGGGTACCTACGAGCAGTACTTC. The chain joins TRBV18 to TRBJ2-7; 11 nucleotides align to TRBD1. Germline CDR1 and CDR2: KGHSH and LQKENI. J was trimmed by 2 bases and V by 0 bases; bases with no gene match: 3. The CDR3 totals 16 residues.

The rearrangement joins TRBV11-2 to TRBJ2-3; D uncertain. Germline values: CDR1 SGHAT, CDR2 FQNNGV. Trimming stripped 6 bases from V and 0 bases from J, with 13 bases between. There are 15 residues in the CDR3. The CDR3 DNA reads as TGTGCCAGCAGTACTGCGCTGGGGAGCACAGATACGCAGTATTTT. Translating gives CASSTALGSTDTQYF.

The rearrangement joins TRBV27 to TRBJ2-1, with 9 bases identical to TRBD2. Trimming took 4 bases from V and 2 from J; bases not matched to a gene: 12. CDR1 is MNHEY, CDR2 SMNVEV, per germline (reference sequence). The CDR3 loop spans 18 amino acids. CDR3 sequence reads: CASSSKQRLADPYNEQFF. For the CDR3, the DNA is TGTGCCAGCAGTTCCAAACAACGACTAGCGGATCCCTACAATGAGCAGTTCTTC.

Written as DNA, the CDR3 is TGTGCCAGCACCCGCCGGGACCGTACTCAGCCCCAGCATTTT. This encodes CASTRRDRTQPQHF. The rearrangement uses TRBV2 and TRBJ1-5, with D perhaps TRBD1 (5 bases). Per germline, CDR1 SNHLY and CDR2 FYNNEI. The CDR3 sequence is 14 residues long. V was clipped by 7 bases and J by 6 bases, with 16 bases between them.

The gene calls are TRBV15 and TRBJ2-3; 13 nucleotides align to TRBD2. CDR1 is LNHNV, CDR2 YYDKDF, per germline (reference sequence). V was clipped by 5 bases and J by 6 bases; unmatched bases: 5. This CDR3 is built from 15 residues. The chain's CDR3 is CATSRGTSGTDTQYF. The CDR3 coding sequence is TGTGCCACCAGCCGCGGGACTAGCGGGACCGATACGCAGTATTTT.